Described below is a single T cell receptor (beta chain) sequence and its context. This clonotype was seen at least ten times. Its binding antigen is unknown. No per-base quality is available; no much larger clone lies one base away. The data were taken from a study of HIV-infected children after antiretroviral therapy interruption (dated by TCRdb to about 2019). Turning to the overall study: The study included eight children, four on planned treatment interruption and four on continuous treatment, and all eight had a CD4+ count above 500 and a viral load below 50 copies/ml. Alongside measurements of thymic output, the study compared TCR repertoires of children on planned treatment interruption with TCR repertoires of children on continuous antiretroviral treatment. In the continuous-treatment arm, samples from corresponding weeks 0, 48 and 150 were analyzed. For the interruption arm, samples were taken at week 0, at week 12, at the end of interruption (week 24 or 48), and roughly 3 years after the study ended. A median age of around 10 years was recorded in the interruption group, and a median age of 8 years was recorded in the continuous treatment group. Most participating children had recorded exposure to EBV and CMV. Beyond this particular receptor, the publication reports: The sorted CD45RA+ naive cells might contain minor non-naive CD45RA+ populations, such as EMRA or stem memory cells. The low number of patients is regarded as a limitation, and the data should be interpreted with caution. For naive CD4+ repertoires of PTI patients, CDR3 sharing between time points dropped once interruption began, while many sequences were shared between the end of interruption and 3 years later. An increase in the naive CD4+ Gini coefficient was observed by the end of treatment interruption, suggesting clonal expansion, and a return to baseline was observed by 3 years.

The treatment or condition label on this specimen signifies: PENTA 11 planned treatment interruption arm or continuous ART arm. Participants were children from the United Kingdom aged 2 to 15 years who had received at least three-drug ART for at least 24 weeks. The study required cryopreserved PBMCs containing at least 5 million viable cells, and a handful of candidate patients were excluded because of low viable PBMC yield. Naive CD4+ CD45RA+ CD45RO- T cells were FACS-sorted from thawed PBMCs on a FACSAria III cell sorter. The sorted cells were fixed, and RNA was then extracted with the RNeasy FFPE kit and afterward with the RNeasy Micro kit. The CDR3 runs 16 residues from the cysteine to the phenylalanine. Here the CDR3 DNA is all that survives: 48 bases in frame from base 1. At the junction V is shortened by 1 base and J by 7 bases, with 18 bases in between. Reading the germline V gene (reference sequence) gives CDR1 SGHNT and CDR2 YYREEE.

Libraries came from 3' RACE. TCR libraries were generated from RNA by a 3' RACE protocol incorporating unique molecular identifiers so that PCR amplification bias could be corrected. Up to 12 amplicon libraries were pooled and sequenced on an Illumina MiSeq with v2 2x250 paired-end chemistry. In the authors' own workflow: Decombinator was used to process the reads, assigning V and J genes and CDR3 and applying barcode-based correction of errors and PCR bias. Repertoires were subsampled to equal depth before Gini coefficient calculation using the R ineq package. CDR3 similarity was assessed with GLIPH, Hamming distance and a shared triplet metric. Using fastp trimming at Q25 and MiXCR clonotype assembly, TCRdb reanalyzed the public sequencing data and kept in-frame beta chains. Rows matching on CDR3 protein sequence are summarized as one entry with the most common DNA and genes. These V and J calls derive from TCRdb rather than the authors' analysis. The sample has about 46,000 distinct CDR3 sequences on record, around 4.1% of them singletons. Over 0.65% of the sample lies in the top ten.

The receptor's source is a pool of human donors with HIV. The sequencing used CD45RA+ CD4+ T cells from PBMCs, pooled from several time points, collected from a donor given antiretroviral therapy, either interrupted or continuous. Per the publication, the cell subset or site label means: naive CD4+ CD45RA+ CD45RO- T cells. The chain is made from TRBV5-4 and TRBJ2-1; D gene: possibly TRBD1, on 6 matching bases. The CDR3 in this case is CASSLKVASRGNEQFF. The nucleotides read TGTGCCAGCAGCTTGAAAGTGGCTAGCAGGGGTAATGAGCAGTTCTTC.